These 10 T cell receptor beta chains were sequenced from one sample in a study. TCRdb re-called the RT-PCR reads with MiXCR, one entry per CDR3 protein. Among around 700,000 distinct CDR3 sequences listed, 12% to 15% were seen once. The sequenced sample was memory CD4+ T cells from blood. These receptors all come from a female donor in good health, serving as a healthy control.

The CDR3 sequence: CAISDSFGTYNEQFF. The CDR3, as DNA: TGTGCCATCAGTGATTCATTTGGGACCTACAATGAGCAGTTCTTC. The V and J genes are TRBV10-3 and TRBJ2-1; no firm D call. Trimming cost V 3 bases and J 2 bases, with 11 bases left between them. This CDR3 region has 15 residues. In germline, CDR1 is ENHRY, CDR2 SYGVKD.

In this sample, this clonotype turned up many times. This chain links TRBV29-1 with TRBJ2-2; 9 bases map to TRBD2. Germline CDR1 SQVTM, CDR2 ANQGSEA. The CDR3 is 14 residues long. The V gene end was trimmed by 4 bases and the J gene end by 7 bases; junction bases not matched to a gene: 7. Here the CDR3 reads CSVASGRIGGELFF. The CDR3 region has the DNA TGCAGCGTTGCAAGCGGGAGGATCGGCGGGGAGCTGTTTTTT.

This clonotype has more than one count but fewer than ten. The chain has TRBV7-2 and TRBJ2-2; 9 bases match TRBD1. The germline V gene encodes CDR1 SGHTA and CDR2 FQGNSA. CDR3 length: 15 amino acids. V lost 7 bases to trimming and J lost 3 bases; unmatched junction nucleotides: 6. In DNA form, the CDR3 reads TGTGCCAGCACCCTAGGGACAGGGTACACCGGGGAGCTGTTTTTT. Translated, it gives CASTLGTGYTGELFF.

Regarding this clonotype: This may arise from a read error, as a much more abundant clone is one base away. The chain combines TRBV7-2 with TRBJ1-5; tentative D call: TRBD1 (5 bases). Germline lookup yields CDR1 SGHTA and CDR2 FQGNSA. The CDR3 has 15 residues. V shed 11 bases and J shed 2 bases, with 19 bases lying between them. CDR3 residues: CALSLPGGGNQPQHF. CDR3 DNA sequence: TGTGCCCTTTCTCTTCCGGGGGGAGGCAATCAGCCCCAGCATTTT.

The sample holds a few counts of this clonotype. The rearrangement uses TRBV10-3 and TRBJ2-2, with 11 bases matching TRBD2. Germline V gene lookup returns CDR1 ENHRY and CDR2 SYGVKD. The CDR3 extends over 15 amino acids. After removal of 5 bases from V and 4 bases from J, the junction contained 3 bases not matched to a gene. The CDR3 region is CAISTGTSGTGELFF. The CDR3 nucleotides are TGTGCCATCAGTACCGGGACTAGCGGCACCGGGGAGCTGTTTTTT.

This clonotype was counted many times. The chain uses TRBV5-1 and TRBJ2-2; TRBD2 aligns across 12 bases. The CDR3 covers 16 residues. Germline assignment: CDR1 SGHRS and CDR2 YFSETQ. V shed 0 bases and J 4 bases; nucleotides not matched to a gene: 1. This CDR3 is CASSLGLAGATGELFF. Written as DNA, the CDR3 is TGCGCCAGCAGCTTGGGACTAGCGGGAGCCACCGGGGAGCTGTTTTTT.

The sample holds many counts of this clonotype. The V gene is TRBV7-6, the J gene TRBJ2-7, with D tentatively TRBD2 (5 bases). The CDR3 contains 15 residues. V lost 2 bases and J lost 3, with 14 bases in between. Germline CDR1 reads SGHVS; CDR2 reads FNYEAQ. CDR3 amino acids: CASSLQRGEGYEQYF. The CDR3 region has the DNA TGTGCCAGCAGCTTACAACGAGGCGAGGGCTACGAGCAGTACTTC.

This clonotype has at least ten counts. The chain is built from TRBV6-5 and TRBJ2-7; D remains ambiguous. Trimming pared 0 bases from V and 6 bases from J, leaving 12 bases between. The germline V gene has CDR1 MNHEY and CDR2 SVGAGI. CDR3 length equals 14 residues. The CDR3 DNA reads as TGTGCCAGCAGTTACTCGATATTGGCAGTCGAGCAGTACTTC. It specifies CASSYSILAVEQYF.

This chain uses TRBV4-3 with TRBJ2-5; D may be TRBD2 (7 bases). Germline CDR1 is LGHNA and CDR2 is YSLEER. Deletions cut 4 bases from V and 4 bases from J, with 19 bases between. CDR3 length: 16 amino acids. The CDR3 sequence is CASSLRRGTLGETQYF. The CDR3 DNA reads as TGCGCCAGCAGCCTCCGGCGGGGGACATTGGGAGAGACCCAGTACTTC.

This clonotype has at least ten counts. The genes are TRBV5-1 and TRBJ2-1, with TRBD2 identical over 8 bases. V shed 4 bases, J shed 3 bases, and the junction held 9 bases outside the gene matches. This CDR3 region has 16 residues. Germline CDR1 SGHRS, CDR2 YFSETQ. CDR3 nucleotides: TGCGCCAGCAGCCTCTCTCCAGCGGGAGACTACAATGAGCAGTTCTTC. This translates into CASSLSPAGDYNEQFF.